This TCR beta chain stems from a study of early T cells in non-severe SARS-CoV-2 infection. Germline loops: CDR1 SGHRS, CDR2 YFSETQ. Trimming shortened V by 3 bases and J by 2 bases, and 9 bases separated the two germline ends. The CDR3 totals 13 residues. This clonotype was recorded many times. Individual cDNA molecules each received unique molecular identifiers attached to them. TCRdb re-called the 5' RACE reads through MiXCR, storing one row per CDR3 protein. The data show 37,000 or so distinct CDR3 sequences, about 5.3% seen once. This receptor was taken from an adult who was a healthcare worker with PCR-confirmed SARS-CoV-2 infection or an uninfected control (not recorded which). The gene calls are TRBV5-1 and TRBJ2-7; no clear D gene. Specimen: whole blood. The CDR3 region is CASSSDATYEQYF. The CDR3 nucleotides read TGCGCCAGCAGCTCCGACGCAACCTACGAGCAGTACTTC.